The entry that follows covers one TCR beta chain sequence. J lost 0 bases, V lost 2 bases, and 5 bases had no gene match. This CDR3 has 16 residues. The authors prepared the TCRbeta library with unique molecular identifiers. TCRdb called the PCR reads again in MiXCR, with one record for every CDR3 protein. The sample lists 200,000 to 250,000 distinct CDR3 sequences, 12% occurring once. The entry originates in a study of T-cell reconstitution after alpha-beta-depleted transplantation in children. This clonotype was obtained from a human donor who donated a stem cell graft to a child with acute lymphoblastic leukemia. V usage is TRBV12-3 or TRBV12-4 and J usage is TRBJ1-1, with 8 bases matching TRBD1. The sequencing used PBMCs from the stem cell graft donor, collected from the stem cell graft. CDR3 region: CASSLSDRALNTEAFF. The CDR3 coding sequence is TGTGCCAGCAGTTTATCGGACAGGGCTCTGAACACTGAAGCTTTCTTT.